The entry below describes one T cell receptor (beta chain). This clonotype showed up just a few times. What antigen it recognizes has not been identified. Base qualities were left out, and no much larger clone turns up one base away. The data derive from a study of T cell repertoires in cytomegalovirus infection (dated 2019 in TCRdb). About the investigation overall: Donor HLA type was relevant to the analysis, because carriage of CMV infection together with the matching HLA type was indicated by public TCR beta signatures.

Sequencing relied on an Illumina HiSeq 1500. Starting from the raw public reads, TCRdb applied fastp trimming at Q25, assembled clones with MiXCR and retained in-frame beta chains. Here each entry gathers all rows of one CDR3 protein and keeps the most common genes and DNA. Across this sample there are about 600,000 distinct CDR3 sequences, with less than 25% seen only once. In total, the top ten clones hold 8% of the sample. At the junction V is shortened by 3 bases and J by 6 bases; bases outside the gene matches: 16. Including cysteine and phenylalanine, the CDR3 has 17 amino acids. The DNA shown is the 51-base CDR3, in frame from base 1. From a lookup of the germline V gene (reference sequence), CDR1 and CDR2 are SEHNR and FQNEAQ. General conclusions and limits of the study: In the ex vivo response, HLA-C-restricted CMV-specific TCR beta clonotypes were dominant, and in two of eight donors the single most frequent clonotype came from this HLA-C-restricted group. Carriers of CMV infection plus the relevant HLA type were discriminated by the cumulative frequency of public TCR beta family members in the study cohort and in an independent roughly 370-donor cohort.

This clonotype was obtained from a human donor in good health (CMV status not recorded). Some clones in this sample may be carry-over from other donors' samples. The rearrangement combines TRBV7-9 with TRBJ1-2; 7 central bases correspond to TRBD1. Material for sequencing was CD8+ T cells from PBMCs. The CDR3 in this case is CASSFVDLEGGRHGYTF. The nucleotides read TGTGCCAGCAGCTTCGTCGACCTTGAAGGGGGCCGGCATGGCTACACCTTC.